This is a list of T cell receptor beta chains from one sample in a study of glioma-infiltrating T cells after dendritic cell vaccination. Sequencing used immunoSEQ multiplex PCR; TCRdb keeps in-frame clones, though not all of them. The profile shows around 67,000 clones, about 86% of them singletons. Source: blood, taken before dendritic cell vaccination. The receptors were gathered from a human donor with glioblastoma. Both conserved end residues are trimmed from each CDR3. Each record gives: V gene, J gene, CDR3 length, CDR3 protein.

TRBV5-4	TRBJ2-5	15	ASSPKGFIAERETQY
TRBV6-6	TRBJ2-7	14	ASSYAPPGQTYEQY
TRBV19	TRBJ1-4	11	ATDQGLGEKLF
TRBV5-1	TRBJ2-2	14	ASSLELAGNTGELF
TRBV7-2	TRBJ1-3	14	ASSLVVRGKGNTIY
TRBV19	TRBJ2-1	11	SPRDRPNNEQF
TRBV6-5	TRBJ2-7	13	ASRPAGGSSYEQY
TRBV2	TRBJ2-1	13	ASSPGTGAWDEQF
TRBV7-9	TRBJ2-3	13	ASSPDRGDGDTQY
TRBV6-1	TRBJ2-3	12	ASSDRGVVDTQY
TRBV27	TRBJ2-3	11	ASREAPTDTQY
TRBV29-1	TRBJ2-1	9	SHALSGEQF
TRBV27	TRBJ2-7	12	ASSRDRSSYEQY
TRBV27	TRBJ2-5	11	ASSLAVAETQY
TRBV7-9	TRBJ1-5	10	ASSSGGQPQH
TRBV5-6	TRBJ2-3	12	ASSLLVGVDTQY
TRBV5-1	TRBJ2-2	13	ASSLDRGNTGELF
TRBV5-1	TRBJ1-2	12	ASGSTGTNYGYT
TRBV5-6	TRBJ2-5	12	ASSWGLVGETQY
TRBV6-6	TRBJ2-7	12	ASSPAPSSYEQY
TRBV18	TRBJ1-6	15	ASSPLLPGAYNSPLH
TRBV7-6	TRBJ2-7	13	ASSLAQGQGYEQY
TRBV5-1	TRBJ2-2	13	ASKVGGLNTGELF
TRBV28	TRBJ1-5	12	ASSLSGSNQPQH
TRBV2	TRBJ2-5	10	ASTTQRDFQY
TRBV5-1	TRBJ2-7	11	ASSTDRGLEQY
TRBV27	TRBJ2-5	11	ASSQPGQGTQY
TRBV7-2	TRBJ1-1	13	ASSLVTGVNTEAF
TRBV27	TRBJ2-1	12	ASKGAVGWNEQF
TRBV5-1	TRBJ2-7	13	ASSSLSGISYEQY
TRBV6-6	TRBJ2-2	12	ASSYRGNTGELF
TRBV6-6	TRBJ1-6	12	ASSQGDRVSPLH
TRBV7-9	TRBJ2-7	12	ASSFRGIRYEQY
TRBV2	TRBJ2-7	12	ASKGQGGTYEQY
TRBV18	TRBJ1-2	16	ASSPESAFSKGGYGYT
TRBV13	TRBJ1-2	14	ASSLNGKGRGGGYT
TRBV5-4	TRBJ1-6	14	ASSLSGGAENSPLH
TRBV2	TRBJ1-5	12	ASSDLDRGQPQH
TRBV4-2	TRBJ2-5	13	ASSQLRGGQETQY
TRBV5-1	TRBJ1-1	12	ASSLVAQNTEAF
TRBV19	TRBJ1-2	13	ASSERGTGGRSYT
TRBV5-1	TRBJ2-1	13	ASSLDGQPYNEQF
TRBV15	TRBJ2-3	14	ATSSPTSGGLDTQY